Below, one T cell receptor beta chain is given with its context. Data came from immunoSEQ multiplex PCR; TCRdb stores just in-frame clones and leaves some out. Of about 870,000 clones listed, over 90% are singletons. This sample stems from a study of shared clonotypes between healthy human individuals. Naive CD8 cells were CD45RO-negative, positively selected for CCR7, excluding terminally differentiated effector memory CD45RA+ cells. This CDR3 is built from 14 residues. The V gene's germline CDR1 is SGHRS and CDR2 YFSETQ. The germline V and J ends were trimmed by 1 base and 2 bases, with 10 bases remaining between them.

Sequencing input: naive CD8+ T cells sorted from blood. This chain joins TRBV5-1 and TRBJ2-7; TRBD1 is a possible D gene (6 bases). The clonotype was recovered from a young man in good health. CDR3 in amino acids: CASSLTGLAYEQYF. CDR3 DNA: TGCGCCAGCAGCTTGACAGGGTTAGCCTACGAGCAGTACTTC.